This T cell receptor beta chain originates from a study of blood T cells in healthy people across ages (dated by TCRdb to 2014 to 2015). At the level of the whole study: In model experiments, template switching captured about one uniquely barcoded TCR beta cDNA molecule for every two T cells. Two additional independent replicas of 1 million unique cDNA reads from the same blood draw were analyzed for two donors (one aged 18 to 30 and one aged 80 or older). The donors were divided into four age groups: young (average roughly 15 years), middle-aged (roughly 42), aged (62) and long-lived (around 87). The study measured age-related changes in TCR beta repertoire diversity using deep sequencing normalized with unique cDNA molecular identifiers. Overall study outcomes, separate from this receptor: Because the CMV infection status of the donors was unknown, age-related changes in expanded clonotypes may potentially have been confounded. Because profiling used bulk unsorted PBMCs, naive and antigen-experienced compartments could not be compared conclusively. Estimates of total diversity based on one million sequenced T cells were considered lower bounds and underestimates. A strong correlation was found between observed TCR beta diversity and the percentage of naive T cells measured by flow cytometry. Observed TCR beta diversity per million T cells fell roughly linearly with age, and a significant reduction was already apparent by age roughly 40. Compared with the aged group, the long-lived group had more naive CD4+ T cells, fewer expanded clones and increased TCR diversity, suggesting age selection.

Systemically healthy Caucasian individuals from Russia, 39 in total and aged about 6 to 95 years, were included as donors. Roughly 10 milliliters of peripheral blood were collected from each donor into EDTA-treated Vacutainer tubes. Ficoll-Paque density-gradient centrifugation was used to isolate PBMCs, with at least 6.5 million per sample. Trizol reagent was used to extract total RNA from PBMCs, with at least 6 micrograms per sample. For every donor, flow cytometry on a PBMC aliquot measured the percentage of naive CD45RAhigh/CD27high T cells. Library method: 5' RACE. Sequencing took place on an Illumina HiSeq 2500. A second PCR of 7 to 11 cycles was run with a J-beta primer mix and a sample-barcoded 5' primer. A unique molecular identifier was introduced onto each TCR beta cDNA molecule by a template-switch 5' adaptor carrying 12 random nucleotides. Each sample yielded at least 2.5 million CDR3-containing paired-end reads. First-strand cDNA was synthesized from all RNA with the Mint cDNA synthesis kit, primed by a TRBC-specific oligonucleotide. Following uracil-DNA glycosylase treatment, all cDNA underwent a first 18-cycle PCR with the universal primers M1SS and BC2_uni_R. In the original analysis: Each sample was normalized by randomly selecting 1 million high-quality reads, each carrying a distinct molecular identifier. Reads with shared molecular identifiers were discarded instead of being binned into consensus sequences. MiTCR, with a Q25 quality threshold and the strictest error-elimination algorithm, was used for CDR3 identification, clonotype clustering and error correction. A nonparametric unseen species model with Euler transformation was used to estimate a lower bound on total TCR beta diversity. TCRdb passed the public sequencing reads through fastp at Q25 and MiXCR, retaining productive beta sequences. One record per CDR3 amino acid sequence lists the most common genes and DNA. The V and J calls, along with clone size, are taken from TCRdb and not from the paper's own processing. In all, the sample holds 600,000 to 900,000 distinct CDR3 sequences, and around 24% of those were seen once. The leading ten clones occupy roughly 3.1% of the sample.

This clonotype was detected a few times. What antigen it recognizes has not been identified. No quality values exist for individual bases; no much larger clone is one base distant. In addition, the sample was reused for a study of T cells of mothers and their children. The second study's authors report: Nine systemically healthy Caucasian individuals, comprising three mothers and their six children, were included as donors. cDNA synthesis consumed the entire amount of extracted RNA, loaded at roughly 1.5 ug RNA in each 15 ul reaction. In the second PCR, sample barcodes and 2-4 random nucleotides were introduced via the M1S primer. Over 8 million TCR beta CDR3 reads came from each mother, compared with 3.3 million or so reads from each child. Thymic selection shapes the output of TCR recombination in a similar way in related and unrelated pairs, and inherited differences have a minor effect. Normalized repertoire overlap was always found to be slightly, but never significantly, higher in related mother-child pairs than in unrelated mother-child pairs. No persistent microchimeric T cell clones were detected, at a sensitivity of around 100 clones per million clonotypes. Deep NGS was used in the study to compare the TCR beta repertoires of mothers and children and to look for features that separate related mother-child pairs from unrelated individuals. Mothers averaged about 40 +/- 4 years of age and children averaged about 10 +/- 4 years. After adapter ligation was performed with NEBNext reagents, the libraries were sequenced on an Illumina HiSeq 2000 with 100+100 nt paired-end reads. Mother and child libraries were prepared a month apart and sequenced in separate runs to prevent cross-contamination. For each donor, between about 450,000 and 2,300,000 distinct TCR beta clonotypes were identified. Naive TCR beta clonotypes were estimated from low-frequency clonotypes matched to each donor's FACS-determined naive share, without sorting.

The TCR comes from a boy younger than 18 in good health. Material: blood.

The CDR3 amino acid sequence is: CALKQAVDEQFF. The sequenced DNA is TGTGCTCTTAAGCAAGCGGTCGATGAGCAGTTCTTC. This chain joins TRBV30 to TRBJ2-1; perhaps TRBD2 is the D gene, with 5 bases matching. CDR1 and CDR2, per the germline V gene (reference sequence), are GTSNPN and SVGIG. Including cysteine and phenylalanine, the CDR3 has 12 amino acids. Here the CDR3 DNA is all that survives: 36 bases in frame from base 1.